This T cell receptor (beta chain) was identified during a study of blood T cell repertoires in COVID-19. Generated by immunoSEQ multiplex PCR, the TCRdb table keeps only in-frame clones and is missing some. The table has about 280,000 clones, 88% seen once. The sample comprised peripheral blood. The TCR was taken from a man aged 18 to 35 with active or convalescent COVID-19.

CDR3 coding DNA: TGTGCCAGCAGGGGACAGGGAAGAAACACCATATATTTT. It is translated as CASRGQGRNTIYF. The chain employs TRBV12-3 or TRBV12-4 and TRBJ1-3, with TRBD1 identical over 9 bases. Trimming at V came to 6 bases and at J to 5 bases, leaving 2 bases not matched to a gene. This CDR3 contains 13 residues.